The next 30 T cell receptor beta chains were all read from a single sample in a study of T cells generated in artificial thymic organoids (dated by TCRdb to about 2017). The library relied on 5' RACE. Sequencing was carried out with an Illumina MiSeq. Separate semi-nested PCR amplifications were run for the TCRalpha and TCRbeta libraries, using Advantage 2 and reverse primers located in the TRAC or TRBC constant regions. Clones were called with MiXCR by TCRdb after fastp trimmed the public reads at Q25, and only in-frame beta chains were retained. Entries that share a CDR3 protein sequence are merged under the most common genes and DNA. For this sample there are 5,700 or so distinct CDR3 sequences; 25% appear just once. The top ten clonotypes cover around 3.1% of the sample. To build artificial thymic organoids, human HSPCs were aggregated with MS5 murine stromal cells transduced with human DLL1, and the aggregates were cultured at an air-liquid interface. Hematopoietic stem and progenitor cells that were CD34+CD3-, FACS-purified and depleted of residual T cells served as the seed cells for the organoids.

The antigens of these receptors remain unknown. Sequenced: naive CD8+ T cells grown in artificial thymic organoids from cord blood stem and progenitor cells. In the paper's terms, the cell subset or site label means: CD3+TCRalphabeta+CD8SP T cells; for blood, CD45RO-CCR7+ naive CD8+ T cells. Receptor source: a human donor who gave cord blood stem cells for thymic organoid culture, a cardiac surgery patient who gave postnatal thymus, or a blood donor (not recorded which).

This clonotype is medium-sized (0.01 to 0.1%). The chain combines TRBV6-2 or TRBV6-3 with TRBJ2-1; TRBD2 is a possible D gene (6 bases). Germline V gene data show CDR1 as MNHEY and CDR2 as SVGEGT. The CDR3 spans 16 residues. Trimming shortened V by 2 bases and J by 1 base, and 12 bases separated the two germline ends. CDR3 region: CASSYPRDWSYNEQFF. DNA for the CDR3: TGTGCCAGCAGTTACCCCCGGGACTGGTCCTACAATGAGCAGTTCTTC.

Of note for this clonotype: One base away lies a much larger clone, so this may be a sequencing read error. The chain links TRBV5-1 to TRBJ2-3, with D maybe TRBD1 (5 bases). Germline lookup yields CDR1 SGHRS and CDR2 YFSETQ. This CDR3 is 12 amino acids long. Trimming shortened V by 3 bases and J by 6 bases, and 8 bases separated the two germline ends. Here the CDR3 DNA reads TGCGCCAGCAGCTGGGGCGGTGATACGCAGTATTTT. It translates to CASSWGGDTQYF. The full variable domain, its missing parts supplied by reference TRBV5-1 and TRBJ2-3, is KAGVTQTPRYLIKTRGQQVTLSCSPISGHRSVSWYQQTPGQGLQFLFEYFSETQRNKGNFPGRFSGRQFSNSRSEMNVSTLELGDSALYLCASSWGGDTQYFGPGTRLTVL.

Only a few counts were recorded for this clonotype. CDR3 amino acids: CASSLDFGLGPYYGYTF. The DNA for the CDR3 is TGTGCCAGCAGTTTAGATTTCGGTCTAGGGCCCTACTATGGCTACACCTTC. The chain uses TRBV12-3 or TRBV12-4 and TRBJ1-2, with no clear D. Trimming left V 1 base short and J 3 bases short, with 18 bases between. This CDR3 has 17 amino acids.

This clonotype showed up just a few times. The genes are TRBV5-5 and TRBJ2-7; 8 positions match TRBD1. J lost 6 bases, V lost 4 bases, and 9 bases had no gene match. This CDR3 has 14 residues. Germline V gives CDR1 SGHKS, CDR2 YYEKEE (reference sequence). CDR3 region: CASSPGQAFSEQYF. The CDR3 DNA follows: TGTGCCAGCAGCCCGGGACAGGCCTTCTCCGAGCAGTACTTC.

This clonotype is judged medium-sized. The chain recombines TRBV12-3 or TRBV12-4 with TRBJ1-6; no firm D call. The CDR3 length is 12 residues. V gave up 4 bases and J gave up 8 bases, with 6 bases separating them. CDR3 loop: CASSWRDSPLHF. CDR3 nucleotides: TGTGCCAGCAGTTGGAGGGATTCACCCCTCCACTTT.

By proportion, this clonotype is medium-sized (0.01 to 0.1%). The chain uses TRBV21-1 and TRBJ1-3; the table gives TRBD1 as D, unverified against the DNA. TRBV21-1 represents a pseudogene. This CDR3 is built from 16 residues. The DNA for the CDR3 is TGTGCCAGCAGCATTTACGGGTCAGACTCTGGAAACACCATATATTTT. Its protein product is CASSIYGSDSGNTIYF.

The chain carries TRBV6-4 and TRBJ2-3; possible D gene TRBD2, 7 bases. Looked up from germline, CDR1 is MRHNA and CDR2 is SNTAGT. The CDR3 is made up of 13 amino acids. The CDR3 nucleotides are TGTGCTAGCGGGCCAGGGGGCACAGATACGCAGTATTTT. Its protein is CASGPGGTDTQYF.

This clonotype was seen at least ten times. V gene TRBV4-1 combines with J gene TRBJ2-1; no firm D call. The CDR3 sequence is 14 residues long. Trimming stripped 4 bases from V and 6 bases from J, with 13 bases between. Germline CDR1 and CDR2: MGHRA and YSYEKL. The CDR3 DNA is TGCGCCAGCAGCCCCCTAAACGACATCAATGAGCAGTTCTTC. This sequence encodes CASSPLNDINEQFF.

Sample share makes this clonotype medium-sized (0.01 to 0.1%). This chain uses TRBV12-3 or TRBV12-4 with TRBJ1-1, with a tentative D call TRBD1 (5 bases). There are 14 residues in the CDR3. With 5 bases removed from V and 0 bases from J, the gap between germline ends came to 10 bases. The CDR3 DNA reads TGTGCCAGCAGTCCTCGGGGGATGAACACTGAAGCTTTCTTT. Translated: CASSPRGMNTEAFF.

By sample share, this clonotype is medium-sized (0.01 to 0.1%). The chain is built from TRBV11-1 and TRBJ1-1; possible D gene TRBD1, 6 bases. Germline CDR1 is SGHAT and CDR2 is FQDESV (reference sequence). The CDR3 has 14 residues. Trimming removed 8 bases at V and 4 bases at J, with 17 bases between. The CDR3: CASDYRVKGTEAFF. As DNA, the CDR3 is TGTGCCAGCGACTACAGGGTCAAGGGCACTGAAGCTTTCTTT.

This clonotype was counted between two and nine times. The chain is built from TRBV5-1 and TRBJ1-2; no definite D call. V dropped 0 bases and J dropped 4 bases, with 16 bases sitting between them. Germline V gene lookup returns CDR1 SGHRS and CDR2 YFSETQ. This CDR3 comprises 16 residues. The CDR3 DNA reads TGCGCCAGCAGCTTGGAAGTAGGCCAAAGTACCTATGGCTACACCTTC. This codes for CASSLEVGQSTYGYTF. The full variable domain, its missing parts supplied by reference TRBV5-1 and TRBJ1-2, is KAGVTQTPRYLIKTRGQQVTLSCSPISGHRSVSWYQQTPGQGLQFLFEYFSETQRNKGNFPGRFSGRQFSNSRSEMNVSTLELGDSALYLCASSLEVGQSTYGYTFGSGTRLTVV.

By share, this clonotype counts as medium-sized. The chain employs TRBV7-6 and TRBJ1-3; no definite D call. This CDR3 has 13 amino acids. The V end was cut by 5 bases, the J end by 10 bases, with 15 bases between. From germline, CDR1 is SGHVS and CDR2 FNYEAQ. The CDR3 here is CASSRTPGRTIYF. The CDR3 nucleotides are TGTGCCAGCAGCCGGACGCCCGGAAGGACCATATATTTT. The full variable domain, completed using reference TRBV7-6 and TRBJ1-3, is GAGVSQSPRYKVTKRGQDVALRCDPISGHVSLYWYRQALGQGPEFLTYFNYEAQQDKSGLPNDRFSAERPEGSISTLTIQRTEQRDSAMYRCASSRTPGRTIYFGEGSWLTVV.

This clonotype is categorized as large. The chain links TRBV12-3 or TRBV12-4 to TRBJ2-7, with no clear D. This CDR3 has 13 amino acids. With 0 bases removed from V and 3 bases from J, the gap between germline ends came to 6 bases. In nucleotides, the CDR3 is TGTGCCAGCAGTTTAGCGCTCTTCTACGAGCAGTACTTC. The encoded protein is CASSLALFYEQYF.

The chain recombines TRBV7-2 with TRBJ1-6; D unresolved. V shed 3 bases and J shed 7 bases, with 13 bases lying between them. In germline, CDR1 is SGHTA, CDR2 FQGNSA. The CDR3 contains 15 residues. CDR3 in amino acids: CASSFLPRWNSPLHF. CDR3 nucleotide sequence: TGTGCCAGCAGCTTCCTACCGCGGTGGAATTCACCCCTCCACTTT.

This clonotype was seen a handful of times. The chain couples TRBV6-2 or TRBV6-3 to TRBJ2-1; 14 bases match TRBD2. Losses at the gene ends were 5 bases for V and 4 bases for J; bases not matched to a gene: 10. In germline, CDR1 is MNHEY, CDR2 SVGEGT. The CDR3 is 18 residues long. The CDR3 region has the DNA TGTGCCAGCAGTGACCAGACTAGCGGGGGGGCCCCATACAATGAGCAGTTCTTC. Protein sequence: CASSDQTSGGAPYNEQFF.

This clonotype counts as medium-sized (0.01 to 0.1%). This chain connects TRBV12-3 or TRBV12-4 to TRBJ2-1; 10 bases line up with TRBD2. This CDR3 comprises 15 residues. Trimming cost V 4 bases and J 4 bases; bases outside gene matches: 4. CDR3 in amino acids: CASSSWTSGYNEQFF. The CDR3 bases are TGTGCCAGCAGTTCGTGGACTAGCGGTTACAATGAGCAGTTCTTC.

V usage is TRBV4-3 and J usage is TRBJ2-5; D may be TRBD2 (5 bases). Trimming cost V 0 bases and J 3 bases, with 11 bases left between them. This CDR3 comprises 15 residues. Germline loops: CDR1 LGHNA, CDR2 YSLEER. The chain's CDR3 is CASSQDPGSEETQYF. In DNA, the CDR3 is TGCGCCAGCAGCCAAGATCCGGGGTCCGAAGAGACCCAGTACTTC.

This clonotype ranks as medium-sized (0.01 to 0.1%). The rearrangement uses TRBV7-3 and TRBJ1-2, with a tentative D call TRBD1 (6 bases). The V gene's germline CDR1 is SGHTA and CDR2 FQGTGA. This CDR3 comprises 14 residues. V lost 4 bases and J 6 bases, leaving 15 bases between the germline ends. CDR3 residues: CASSSPGGGNGYTF. The CDR3 region has the DNA TGTGCCAGCAGCTCCCCAGGAGGGGGAAATGGCTACACCTTC.

This clonotype is medium-sized. This chain connects TRBV5-5 to TRBJ2-1, with D perhaps TRBD2 (6 bases). The CDR3 totals 14 residues. In germline, CDR1 is SGHKS, CDR2 YYEKEE (reference sequence). V was trimmed by 4 bases and J by 6 bases, leaving 14 bases between them. The CDR3 bases are TGTGCCAGCAGCCCCCCGACTAGACTCAATGAGCAGTTCTTC. It encodes CASSPPTRLNEQFF.

The chain joins TRBV10-3 to TRBJ1-6; D gene uncertain. V gave up 8 bases and J gave up 9 bases, with 11 bases separating them. The CDR3 consists of 12 residues. Germline assignment: CDR1 ENHRY and CDR2 SYGVKD. The CDR3 region is CAIGDGGSPLHF. The CDR3 DNA follows: TGTGCCATCGGAGACGGAGGTTCACCCCTCCACTTT.

CDR3 sequence (DNA): TGTGCCAGCAGCTTATGGGCAGGGTACGAGCAGTACTTC. This codes for CASSLWAGYEQYF. The V and J genes are TRBV7-9 and TRBJ2-7; TRBD1 is a possible D gene (5 bases). V lost 2 bases, J lost 4 bases, and 9 bases lay in between. This CDR3 region has 13 residues. Germline CDR1 SEHNR, CDR2 FQNEAQ (reference sequence).

The V call is TRBV12-3 or TRBV12-4, the J call TRBJ1-5; 9 bases fit TRBD1. CDR3 size: 15 residues. The V segment lost 1 base and the J segment 7 bases; nucleotides outside the gene matches: 5. CDR3 in amino acids: CASSLEGQGQQPQHF. The CDR3 DNA sequence: TGTGCCAGCAGTTTAGAGGGACAGGGACAACAGCCCCAGCATTTT.

Relative to its sample, this clonotype is medium-sized. The gene calls are TRBV27 and TRBJ2-3; D unresolved. V lost 2 bases and J 5 bases, leaving 11 bases between the germline ends. The CDR3 is 14 amino acids. CDR1 is MNHEY, CDR2 SMNVEV, per germline (reference sequence). The CDR3 reads CASSLIPGLDTQYF. In DNA form, the CDR3 reads TGTGCCAGCAGTTTAATCCCGGGTTTAGATACGCAGTATTTT.

About this clonotype itself: A read error may be the cause here, since a much bigger clone is one base away. The chain carries TRBV18 and TRBJ1-2, with D uncertain. CDR1 is KGHSH, CDR2 LQKENI, per germline. CDR3 length: 12 amino acids. The CDR3 bases are TGTGCCAGCTCACCGATGAAGGATGGCTACATCTTC. Translating gives CASSPMKDGYIF.

In its sample, this clonotype was seen a few times. This sequence joins TRBV12-3 or TRBV12-4 and TRBJ2-5, with a possible D match to TRBD1 (6 bases). The CDR3 spans 14 residues. V was shortened by 6 bases and J by 1 base, with 12 bases between the two germline ends. The CDR3 reads CASRRDRSQETQYF. For the CDR3, the DNA is TGTGCCAGCAGACGAGACAGGTCCCAAGAGACCCAGTACTTC.

By share, this clonotype ranks as medium-sized. The chain uses TRBV7-2 and TRBJ2-5; a weak D match, TRBD1 (6 bases). Per germline, CDR1 SGHTA and CDR2 FQGNSA. The CDR3 sequence is 15 residues long. V was cut by 5 bases and J by 3 bases, with 16 bases left in between. The CDR3 DNA is TGTGCCAGCAGCCTCAAGCCTCACAGGGAAGAGACCCAGTACTTC. It encodes CASSLKPHREETQYF.

In this sample, this clonotype is medium-sized. V is TRBV30 and J is TRBJ2-7; 8 bases agree with TRBD1. Germline CDR1 and CDR2: GTSNPN and SVGIG (reference sequence). V shed 2 bases, J shed 4 bases, and the junction held 7 bases outside the gene matches. This CDR3 contains 14 residues. The CDR3 nucleotides read TGTGCCTGGAGTACCGGACAGGGATGGTACGAGCAGTACTTC. Amino acid sequence: CAWSTGQGWYEQYF.

Relative to its sample, this clonotype is medium-sized. DNA of the CDR3: TGCGCCAGCAGCTACCTCCTCCAGGGGGCGCGAACCGGGGAGCTGTTTTTT. The encoded protein is CASSYLLQGARTGELFF. The chain combines TRBV5-1 with TRBJ2-2, with 8 bases that match TRBD1. J was trimmed by 5 bases and V by 3 bases; bases with no gene match: 12. The length of the CDR3 is 17 residues. CDR1 is SGHRS and CDR2 is YFSETQ in the germline V gene.

This chain joins TRBV4-1 and TRBJ1-4; no firm D call. The V end lost 1 base, the J end lost 8 bases, and 14 bases lay between the germline ends. This CDR3 region has 15 residues. Germline values: CDR1 MGHRA, CDR2 YSYEKL. CDR3 DNA sequence: TGCGCCAGCAGCCAAGTAGGCAGGCGCCCAGAAAAACTGTTTTTT. This translates into CASSQVGRRPEKLFF.

The sample holds a few counts of this clonotype. The chain employs TRBV4-2 and TRBJ1-1; D unresolved. The CDR3 length is 15 residues. Germline V lookup: CDR1 LGHNA, CDR2 YNFKEQ. Trimming took 0 bases from V and 0 from J, leaving 8 bases between them. As DNA, the CDR3 is TGTGCCAGCAGCCAAGAATCGGCCGTGAACACTGAAGCTTTCTTT. This codes for CASSQESAVNTEAFF.